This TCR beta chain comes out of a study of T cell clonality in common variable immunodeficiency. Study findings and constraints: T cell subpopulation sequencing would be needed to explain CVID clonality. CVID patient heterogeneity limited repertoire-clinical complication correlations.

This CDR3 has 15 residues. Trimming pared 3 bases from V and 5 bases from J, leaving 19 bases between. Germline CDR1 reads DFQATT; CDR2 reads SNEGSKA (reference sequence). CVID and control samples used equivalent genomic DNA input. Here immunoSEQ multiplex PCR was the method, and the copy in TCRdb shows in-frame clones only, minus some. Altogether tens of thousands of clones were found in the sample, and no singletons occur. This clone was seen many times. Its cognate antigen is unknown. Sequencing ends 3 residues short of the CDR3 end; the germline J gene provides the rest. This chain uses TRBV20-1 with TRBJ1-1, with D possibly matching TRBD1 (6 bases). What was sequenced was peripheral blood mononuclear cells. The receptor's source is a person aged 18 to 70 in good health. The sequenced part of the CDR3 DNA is TGCAGTGCTAGCAACGGGGAAAGGGGGAGAACTGAA. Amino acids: CSASNGERGRTE. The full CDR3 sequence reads CSASNGERGRTEAFF.